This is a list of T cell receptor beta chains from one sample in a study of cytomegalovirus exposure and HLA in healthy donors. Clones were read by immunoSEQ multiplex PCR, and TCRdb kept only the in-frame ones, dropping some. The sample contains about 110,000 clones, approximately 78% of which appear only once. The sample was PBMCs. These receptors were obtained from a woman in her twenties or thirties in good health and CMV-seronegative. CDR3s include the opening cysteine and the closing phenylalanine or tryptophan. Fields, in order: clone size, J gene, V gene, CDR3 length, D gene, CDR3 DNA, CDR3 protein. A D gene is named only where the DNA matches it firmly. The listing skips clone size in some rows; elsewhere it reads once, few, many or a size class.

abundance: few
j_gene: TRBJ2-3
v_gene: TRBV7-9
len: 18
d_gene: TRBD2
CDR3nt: TGTGCCAGCAGCTCTGGACTAGCGGGAGACACTAGCACAGATACGCAGTATTTT
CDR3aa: CASSSGLAGDTSTDTQYF

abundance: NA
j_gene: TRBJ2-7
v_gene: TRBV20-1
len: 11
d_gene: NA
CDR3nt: TGCAGCAGGCGGGGAACCTACGAGCAGTACTTC
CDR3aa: CSRRGTYEQYF

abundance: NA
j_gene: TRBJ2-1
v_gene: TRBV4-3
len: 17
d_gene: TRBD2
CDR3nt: TGCGCCAGCAGCCAATCAGAAGCGGGAGGTTTACTCGATGAGCAGTTCTTC
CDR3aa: CASSQSEAGGLLDEQFF

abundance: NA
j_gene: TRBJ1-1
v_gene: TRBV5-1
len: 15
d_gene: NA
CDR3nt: TGCGCCAGCAGAACGAACAGGGCGGTGAACACTGAAGCTTTCTTT
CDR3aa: CASRTNRAVNTEAFF

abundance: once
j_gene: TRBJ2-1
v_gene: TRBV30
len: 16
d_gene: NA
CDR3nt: TGTGCCTGGAGGGGGGGGGACACCCGCTCCTACAATGAGCAGTTCTTC
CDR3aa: CAWRGGDTRSYNEQFF

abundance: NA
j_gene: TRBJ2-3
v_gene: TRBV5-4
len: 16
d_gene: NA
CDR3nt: TGTGCCAGCAGCTTGGGTCCTAGAACTAGCACAGATACGCAGTATTTT
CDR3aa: CASSLGPRTSTDTQYF

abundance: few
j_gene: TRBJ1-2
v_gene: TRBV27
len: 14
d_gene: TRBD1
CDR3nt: TGTGCCAGCAGTACCATAGGGACAGGGCGCGGCTACACCTTC
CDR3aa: CASSTIGTGRGYTF

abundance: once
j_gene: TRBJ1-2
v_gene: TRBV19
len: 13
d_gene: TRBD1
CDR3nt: TGTGCCAGTAGCCTACAGGGGAACTATGGCTACACCTTC
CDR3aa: CASSLQGNYGYTF

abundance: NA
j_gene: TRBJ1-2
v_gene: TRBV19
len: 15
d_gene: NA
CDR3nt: TGTGCCAGTAGCGAACAGACAGCGATTAACTATGGCTACACCTTC
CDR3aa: CASSEQTAINYGYTF

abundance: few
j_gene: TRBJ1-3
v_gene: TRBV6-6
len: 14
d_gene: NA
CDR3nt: TGTGCCAGCAGAACCGTCGGGTCTGGAAACACCATATATTTT
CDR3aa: CASRTVGSGNTIYF

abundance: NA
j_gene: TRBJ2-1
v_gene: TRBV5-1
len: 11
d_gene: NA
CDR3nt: TGCGCCAGCAGCTCTCGGGATGAGCAGTTCTTC
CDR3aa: CASSSRDEQFF

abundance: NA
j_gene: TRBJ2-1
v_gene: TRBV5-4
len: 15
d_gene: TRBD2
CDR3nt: TGTGCCAGCAGCCGAGCGGGAGGGCCTTTAAATGAGCAGTTCTTC
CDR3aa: CASSRAGGPLNEQFF

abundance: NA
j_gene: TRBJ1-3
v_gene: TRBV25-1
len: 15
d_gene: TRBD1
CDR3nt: TGTGCCAGCAGTAAGGGACAGGGTCTTGGAAACACCATATATTTT
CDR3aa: CASSKGQGLGNTIYF

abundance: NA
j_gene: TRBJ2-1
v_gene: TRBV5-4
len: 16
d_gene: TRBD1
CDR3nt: TGTGCCAGCAGCCCCCCGACAGGGGGCGGTATGGATGAGCAGTTCTTC
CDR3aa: CASSPPTGGGMDEQFF

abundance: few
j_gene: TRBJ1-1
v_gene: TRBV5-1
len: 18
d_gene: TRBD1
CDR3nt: TGCGCCAGCAGCATGCCCCGGGACAGGGGGCGTGGGAACACTGAAGCTTTCTTT
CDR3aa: CASSMPRDRGRGNTEAFF

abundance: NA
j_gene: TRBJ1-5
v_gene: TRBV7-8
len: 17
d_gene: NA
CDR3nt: TGTGCCAGCAGCTTACCACAGGATGGGGTCGGCAATCAGCCCCAGCATTTT
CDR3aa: CASSLPQDGVGNQPQHF

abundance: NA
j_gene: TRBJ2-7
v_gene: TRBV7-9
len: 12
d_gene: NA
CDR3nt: TGTGCCAGCAGCGGTAGGGGCGGCGAGCAGTACTTC
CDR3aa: CASSGRGGEQYF

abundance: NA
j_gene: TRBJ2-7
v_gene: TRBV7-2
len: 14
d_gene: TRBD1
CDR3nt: TGTGCCAGCAGCCAACGGGACAGGGACCGCGAGCAGTACTTC
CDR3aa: CASSQRDRDREQYF

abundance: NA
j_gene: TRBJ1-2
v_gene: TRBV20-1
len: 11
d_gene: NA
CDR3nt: TGCAGTGCTAAAGAACCACGGGGCTACACCTTC
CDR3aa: CSAKEPRGYTF

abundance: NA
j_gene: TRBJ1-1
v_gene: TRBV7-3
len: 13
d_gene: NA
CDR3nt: TGTGCCAGCAGCGAGCCCGGGACACCCGAGGCTTTCTTT
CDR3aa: CASSEPGTPEAFF

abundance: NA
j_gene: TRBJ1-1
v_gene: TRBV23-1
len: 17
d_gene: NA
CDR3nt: TGCGCCAGCAGTCGCGACAGCCAATTCCTAATGAACACTGAAGCTTTCTTT
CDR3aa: CASSRDSQFLMNTEAFF

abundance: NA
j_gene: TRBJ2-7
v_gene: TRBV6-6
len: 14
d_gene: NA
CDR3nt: TGTGCCAGCAGTTCCACAGGCCTCTCCTACGAGCAGTACTTC
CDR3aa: CASSSTGLSYEQYF

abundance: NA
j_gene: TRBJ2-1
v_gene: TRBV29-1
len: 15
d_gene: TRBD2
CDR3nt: TGCAGCGTTGAAGATCTAGCGGGAGGGCCCAATGAGCAGTTCTTC
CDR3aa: CSVEDLAGGPNEQFF

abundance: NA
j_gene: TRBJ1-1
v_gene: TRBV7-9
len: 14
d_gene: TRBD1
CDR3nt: TGTGCCAGCAGCTTCCAGGGGGGTTACACTGAAGCTTTCTTT
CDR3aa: CASSFQGGYTEAFF

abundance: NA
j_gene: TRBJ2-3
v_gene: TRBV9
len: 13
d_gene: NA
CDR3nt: TGTGCCAGCAGGGGGCCCAGCACAGATACGCAGTATTTT
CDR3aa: CASRGPSTDTQYF

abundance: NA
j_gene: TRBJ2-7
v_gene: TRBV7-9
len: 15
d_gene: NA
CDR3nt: TGTGCCAGCAGCTCCCAGGGACACACCTTCTACGAGCAGTACTTC
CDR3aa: CASSSQGHTFYEQYF

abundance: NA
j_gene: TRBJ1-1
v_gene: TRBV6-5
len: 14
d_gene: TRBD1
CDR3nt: TGTGCCAGCAGTTCCAGACAGGGCTGGACTGAAGCTTTCTTT
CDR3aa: CASSSRQGWTEAFF

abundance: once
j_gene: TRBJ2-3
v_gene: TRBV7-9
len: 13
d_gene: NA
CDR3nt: TGTGCCAGCAGCTTAGCCACATCTGATACGCAGTATTTT
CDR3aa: CASSLATSDTQYF

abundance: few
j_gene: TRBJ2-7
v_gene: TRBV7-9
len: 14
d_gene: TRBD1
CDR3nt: TGTGCCAGCAGGACCGGGACAGCCTTTGGCGAGCAGTACTTC
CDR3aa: CASRTGTAFGEQYF

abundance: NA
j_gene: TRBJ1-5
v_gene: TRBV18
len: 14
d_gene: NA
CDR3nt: TGTGCCAGCTCACAGGGGTATAGCAATCAGCCCCAGCATTTT
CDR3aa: CASSQGYSNQPQHF

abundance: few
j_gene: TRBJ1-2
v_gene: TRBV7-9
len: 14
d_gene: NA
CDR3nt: TGTGCCAGCAGCGCGAGCGGGGCCAACTATGGCTACACCTTC
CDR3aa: CASSASGANYGYTF

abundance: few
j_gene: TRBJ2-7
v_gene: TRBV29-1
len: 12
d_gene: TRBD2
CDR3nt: TGCAGCGTAAAAGCGGGAGTGGGGGAGCAGTACTTC
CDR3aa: CSVKAGVGEQYF

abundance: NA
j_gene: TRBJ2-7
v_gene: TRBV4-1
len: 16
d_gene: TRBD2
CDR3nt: TGCGCCAGCAGCCAAGATCTGTCGGGGGGGTTCTACGAGCAGTACTTC
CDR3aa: CASSQDLSGGFYEQYF

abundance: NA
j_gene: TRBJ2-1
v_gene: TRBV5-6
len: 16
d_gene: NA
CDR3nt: TGTGCCAGCAGCGTGCGAGGGCACCACTCCTACAATGAGCAGTTCTTC
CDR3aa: CASSVRGHHSYNEQFF

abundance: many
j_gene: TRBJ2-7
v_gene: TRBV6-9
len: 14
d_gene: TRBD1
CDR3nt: TGTGCCAGCAGGGGGACAGGGGGAACCTACGAGCAGTACTTC
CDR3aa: CASRGTGGTYEQYF

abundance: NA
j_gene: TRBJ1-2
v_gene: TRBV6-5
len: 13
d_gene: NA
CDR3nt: TGTGCCAGCAGTTACGGAATTGACAGTGGCTACACCTTC
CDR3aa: CASSYGIDSGYTF

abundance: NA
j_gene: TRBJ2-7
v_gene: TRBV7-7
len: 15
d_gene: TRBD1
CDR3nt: TGTGCCAGCAGCTTACAAGACAGGGGGCTTTGGGAGCAGTACTTC
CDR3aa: CASSLQDRGLWEQYF

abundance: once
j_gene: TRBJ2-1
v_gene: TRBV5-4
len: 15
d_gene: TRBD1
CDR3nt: TGTGCCAGCAGCTCCGGGACAGATTACTACAATGAGCAGTTCTTC
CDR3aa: CASSSGTDYYNEQFF

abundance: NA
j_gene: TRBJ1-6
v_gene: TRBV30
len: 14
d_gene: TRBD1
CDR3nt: TGTGCCTGGGGGGACAGGAGCTATAATTCACCCCTCCACTTT
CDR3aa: CAWGDRSYNSPLHF

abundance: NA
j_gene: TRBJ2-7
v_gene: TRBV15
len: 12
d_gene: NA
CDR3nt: TGTGCCACCAGCAGAGATCAGGGGGAGCAGTACTTC
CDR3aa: CATSRDQGEQYF

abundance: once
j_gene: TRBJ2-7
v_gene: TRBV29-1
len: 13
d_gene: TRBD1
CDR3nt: TGCAGCGCAATGACAGGGTACTCCTACGAGCAGTACTTC
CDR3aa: CSAMTGYSYEQYF

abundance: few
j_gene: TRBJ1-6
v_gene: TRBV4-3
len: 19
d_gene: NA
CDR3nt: TGCGCCAGCAGCCAAGACATCGTCGGCGGCAGGGCTTATAATTCACCCCTCCACTTT
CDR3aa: CASSQDIVGGRAYNSPLHF

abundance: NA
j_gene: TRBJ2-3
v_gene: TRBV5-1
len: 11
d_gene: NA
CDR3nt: TGCGCCAGCAGCACTAGAGATACGCAGTATTTT
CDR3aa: CASSTRDTQYF

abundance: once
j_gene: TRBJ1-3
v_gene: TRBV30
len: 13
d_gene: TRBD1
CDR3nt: TGTGCCTGGAGTGAAGGGACAGACAACACCATATATTTT
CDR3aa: CAWSEGTDNTIYF

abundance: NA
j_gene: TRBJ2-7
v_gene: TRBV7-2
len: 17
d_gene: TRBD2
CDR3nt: TGTGCCAGCAGCTTAAAGCGCGGTGGACTAGCGGTGGGGGAGCAGTACTTC
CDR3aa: CASSLKRGGLAVGEQYF

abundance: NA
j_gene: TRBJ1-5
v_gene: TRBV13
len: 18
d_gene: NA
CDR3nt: TGTGCCAGCAGCTTAGGCCGGGTAGGAGAGTTGGGCAATCAGCCCCAGCATTTT
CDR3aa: CASSLGRVGELGNQPQHF

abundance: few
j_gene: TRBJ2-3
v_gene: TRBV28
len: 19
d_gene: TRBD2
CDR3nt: TGTGCCAGCACCACCTCGTGGTTTGGTAGCGGGAAGGGGGGAGATACGCAGTATTTT
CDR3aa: CASTTSWFGSGKGGDTQYF

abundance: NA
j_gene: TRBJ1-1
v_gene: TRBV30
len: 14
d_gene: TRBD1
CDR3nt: TGTGCCTGGAGTTACGGGACAGGGTACACTGAAGCTTTCTTT
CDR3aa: CAWSYGTGYTEAFF

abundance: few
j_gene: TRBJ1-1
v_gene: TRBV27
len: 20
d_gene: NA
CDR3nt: TGTGCCAGCAGTAATCAACCCTCTCCCGGGACACCCTACCGAGACACTGAAGCTTTCTTT
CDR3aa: CASSNQPSPGTPYRDTEAFF

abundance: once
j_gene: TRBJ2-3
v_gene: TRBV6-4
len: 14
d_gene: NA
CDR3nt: TGTGCCAGCAGTGACTCGGCTAGCACAGATACGCAGTATTTT
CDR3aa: CASSDSASTDTQYF

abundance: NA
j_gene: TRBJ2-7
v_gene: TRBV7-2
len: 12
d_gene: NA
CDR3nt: TGTGCCAGCAGCGAGGGCCGGGTCGAGCAGTACTTC
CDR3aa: CASSEGRVEQYF

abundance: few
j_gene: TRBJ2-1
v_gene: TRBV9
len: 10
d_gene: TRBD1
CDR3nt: TGTGCCAGCAGAGGGACAGAGGGGGTCTTC
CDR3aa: CASRGTEGVF

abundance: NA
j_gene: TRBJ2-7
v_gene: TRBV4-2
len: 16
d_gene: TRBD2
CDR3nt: TGTGCCAGCAGCCACCCGGGACTAGCGGGTTCCTACGAGCAGTACTTC
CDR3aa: CASSHPGLAGSYEQYF

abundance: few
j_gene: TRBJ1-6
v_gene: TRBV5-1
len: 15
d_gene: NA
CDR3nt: TGCGCCAGCAGCTTGGACCAGGGCTATAATTCACCCCTCCACTTT
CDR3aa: CASSLDQGYNSPLHF

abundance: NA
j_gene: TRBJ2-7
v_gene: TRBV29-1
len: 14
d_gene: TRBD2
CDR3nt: TGCAGCGTTGAATCTCGGACGGGAGGCTACGAGCAGTACTTC
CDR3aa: CSVESRTGGYEQYF